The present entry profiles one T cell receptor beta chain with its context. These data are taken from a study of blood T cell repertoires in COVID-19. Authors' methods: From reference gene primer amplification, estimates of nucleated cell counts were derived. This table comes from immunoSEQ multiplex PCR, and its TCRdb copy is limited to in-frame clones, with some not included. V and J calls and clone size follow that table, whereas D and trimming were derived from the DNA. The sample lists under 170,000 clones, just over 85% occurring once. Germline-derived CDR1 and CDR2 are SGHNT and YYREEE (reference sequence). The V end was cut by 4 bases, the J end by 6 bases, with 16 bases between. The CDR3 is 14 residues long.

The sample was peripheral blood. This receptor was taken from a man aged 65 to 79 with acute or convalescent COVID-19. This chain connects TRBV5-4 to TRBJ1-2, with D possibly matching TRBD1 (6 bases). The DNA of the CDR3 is TGTGCCAGCAGCGTCACCAGAAGGACAGATGGCTACACCTTC. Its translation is CASSVTRRTDGYTF.